This TCR beta chain originates from a study of blood T cell repertoires in COVID-19. Deletions cut 0 bases from V and 6 bases from J, with 6 bases between. The CDR3 contains 13 residues. Per germline, CDR1 SGHRS and CDR2 YFSETQ. This clone was counted a few times. Seattle patients were enrolled while actively infected and followed longitudinally. Authors' analysis steps: From reference gene primer amplification, estimates of nucleated cell counts were derived. Libraries were prepared by immunoSEQ multiplex PCR; TCRdb keeps only in-frame clonotypes and omits some of them. The DNA was the basis for D and trimming; V, J and clone size are from that table. The sample has 150,000 to 200,000 clones; roughly three quarters are singletons.

The rearrangement uses TRBV5-1 and TRBJ2-2, with D possibly being TRBD1 (6 bases). Material for sequencing was peripheral blood. The sequence came from an elderly woman with COVID-19, enrolled during active disease. CDR3 sequence reads: CASSLEGAGELFF. Here the CDR3 DNA reads TGCGCCAGCAGCTTGGAGGGGGCCGGGGAGCTGTTTTTT.